These 18 T cell receptor beta chains came from one sample sequenced in a study of shared clonotypes between healthy human individuals (dated by TCRdb to about 2020). Library method: the immunoSEQ multiplex PCR assay. As stored in TCRdb, this immuneACCESS dataset retains in-frame rearrangements with V and J assigned. A fraction of the clones does not appear; measured against another copy, unresolved V genes explain less than half of the discrepancy, and the remainder lacks a known reason. The sample contains fewer than 400,000 clones, approximately 79% of them found a single time. The leading ten clones occupy 9% to 12% of the sample. Input material: memory CD4+ T cells sorted from blood. The cell subset or site label here, explained by the study, means: CD45RA-negative fraction. The receptors were sampled from a man aged 30 to 39 in good health.

The chain has TRBV29-1 and TRBJ2-1, with TRBD2 matching over 15 bases. This CDR3 region has 13 residues. Germline-derived CDR1 and CDR2 are SQVTM and ANQGSEA. Germline trimming cut 7 bases from V and 8 bases from J; bases unmatched to any gene: 3. The CDR3 DNA reads as TGCAGCGCCGGACTAGCGGGAGGGGATGAGCAGTTCTTC. Residues: CSAGLAGGDEQFF.

This chain joins TRBV9 and TRBJ1-2; D perhaps matches TRBD1 (5 bases). The CDR3 has 17 amino acids. The V gene's germline CDR1 is SGDLS and CDR2 YYNGEE. The V end was cut by 4 bases, the J end by 0 bases, with 19 bases between. The CDR3 DNA reads as TGTGCCAGCAGCAGGGGACTAGGTCGGTATACTAACTATGGCTACACCTTC. It translates to CASSRGLGRYTNYGYTF. The full variable domain, in which reference TRBV9 and TRBJ1-2 provide the parts outside the CDR3, is DSGVTQTPKHLITATGQRVTLRCSPRSGDLSVYWYQQSLDQGLQFLIQYYNGEERAKGNILERFSAQQFPDLHSELNLSSLELGDSALYFCASSRGLGRYTNYGYTFGSGTRLTVV.

J is TRBJ2-4 and V is TRBV6-1; perhaps TRBD2 as D (6 bases). The ends were cut back, 2 bases at V and 7 bases at J, with 12 bases in the middle. This CDR3 is built from 14 residues. Looked up from germline, CDR1 is MNHNS and CDR2 is SASEGT. CDR3 sequence (DNA): TGTGCCAGCAGTGAACTAGGAGGGCTTAACATTCAGTACTTC. It is translated as CASSELGGLNIQYF.

The chain has TRBV20-1 and TRBJ2-5, with D unclear. Trimming pared 7 bases from V and 1 base from J, leaving 4 bases between. CDR3 size: 10 residues. Germline CDR1 is DFQATT and CDR2 is SNEGSKA (reference sequence). In nucleotides, the CDR3 is TGCAGTGGGGCCCAAGAGACCCAGTACTTC. Amino acids: CSGAQETQYF.

In regard to this clone: Other DNA sequences within the sample encode an identical CDR3. The gene calls are TRBV6-1 and TRBJ1-5; possible D gene TRBD1, 5 bases. The CDR3 totals 15 residues. Germline V lookup: CDR1 MNHNS, CDR2 SASEGT. Trimming took 0 bases from V and 5 from J, leaving 11 bases between them. CDR3 in amino acids: CASSEAGGSYQPQHF. DNA of the CDR3: TGTGCCAGCAGTGAAGCGGGGGGTAGTTATCAGCCCCAGCATTTT.

This chain links TRBV6-6 with TRBJ2-6; 8 bases are a match to TRBD2. After removal of 8 bases from V and 0 bases from J, the junction contained 6 bases not matched to a gene. The CDR3 has 16 amino acids. Germline V gene sequence: CDR1 MNHNY, CDR2 SVGAGI (reference sequence). In DNA form, the CDR3 reads TGTGCCAGCCGGTCCAGCGGGGGCTCTGGGGCCAACGTCCTGACTTTC. Translation gives CASRSSGGSGANVLTF.

The genes are TRBV29-1 and TRBJ1-6, with D perhaps TRBD1 (5 bases). The germline V gene has CDR1 SQVTM and CDR2 ANQGSEA. CDR3 size: 14 residues. V lost 7 bases and J lost 8, with 18 bases in between. CDR3 sequence reads: CSAVLRGEDSPLHF. In nucleotides, the CDR3 is TGCAGCGCCGTATTGAGAGGGGAGGATTCACCCCTCCACTTT.

V is TRBV6-1 and J is TRBJ2-2; 11 bases align to TRBD1. CDR1 is MNHNS, CDR2 SASEGT, per germline. The CDR3 totals 15 residues. V lost 5 bases to trimming and J lost 6 bases; unmatched junction nucleotides: 5. The CDR3 loop reads CASSPLGQGAGELFF. The CDR3 coding sequence is TGTGCCAGCAGTCCCCTGGGACAGGGGGCCGGGGAGCTGTTTTTT.

The rearrangement joins TRBV4-3 to TRBJ1-2; D is possibly TRBD1 (5 bases). The CDR3 sequence is 13 residues long. The germline V and J ends were trimmed by 0 bases and 8 bases, with 10 bases remaining between them. Per the germline V gene, CDR1 is LGHNA and CDR2 is YSLEER. This CDR3 is CASSQDPRAGYTF. In nucleotides, the CDR3 is TGCGCCAGCAGCCAAGACCCCAGGGCCGGCTACACCTTC.

The chain employs TRBV6-9 and TRBJ2-7; D is ambiguous. V was pared by 11 bases and J by 2 bases, with 4 bases between. The CDR3 contains 9 residues. The germline V gene has CDR1 MNHGY and CDR2 SVAAGI. The CDR3 nucleotides are TGTGCCGATCCCTACGAGCAGTACTTC. It yields the protein CADPYEQYF.

The CDR3 DNA is TGTGCCAGTAGTAAGGGGGCTGGCTACGAGCAGTACTTC. This translates into CASSKGAGYEQYF. The chain recombines TRBV19 with TRBJ2-7, with 7 bases fitting TRBD1. The CDR3 sequence is 13 residues long. V dropped 4 bases and J dropped 3; count of bases not matched to a gene: 3. CDR1 and CDR2 from the germline V gene are LNHDA and SQIVND (reference sequence).

The CDR3 region is CASSEDLGPYGYTF. The CDR3, as DNA: TGTGCCAGCAGTGAAGATCTAGGACCTTATGGCTACACCTTC. V and J are TRBV25-1 and TRBJ1-2; no clear D. Germline lookup yields CDR1 MGHDK and CDR2 SYGVNS. V gave up 2 bases and J gave up 5 bases, with 12 bases separating them. There are 14 residues in the CDR3.

The gene calls are TRBV6-1 and TRBJ1-4; maybe TRBD1 (5 bases). This CDR3 comprises 16 residues. With 4 bases removed from V and 4 bases from J, the gap between germline ends came to 16 bases. Germline V gene data show CDR1 as MNHNS and CDR2 as SASEGT. CDR3 in amino acids: CASSATTGHNNEKLFF. CDR3 bases: TGTGCCAGCAGTGCCACAACAGGTCACAATAATGAAAAACTGTTTTTT.

The V gene is TRBV2, the J gene TRBJ2-7, with 7 bases lining up with TRBD2. CDR3 length: 14 residues. CDR1 and CDR2 from the germline V gene are SNHLY and FYNNEI. V lost 4 bases, J lost 7 bases, and 10 bases stayed unmatched. The CDR3 nucleotides read TGTGCCAGCAGTGTGGATGGGAGGGCCGGGGAGCAGTACTTC. Translating gives CASSVDGRAGEQYF. Combining the CDR3 with reference TRBV2 and TRBJ2-7 gives the whole variable domain EPEVTQTPSHQVTQMGQEVILRCVPISNHLYFYWYRQILGQKVEFLVSFYNNEISEKSEIFDDQFSVERPDGSNFTLKIRSTKLEDSAMYFCASSVDGRAGEQYFGPGTRLTVT.

V usage is TRBV28 and J usage is TRBJ2-3; no firm D call. The CDR3 is 15 residues long. Looked up from germline, CDR1 is MDHEN and CDR2 is SYDVKM. Deletions cut 8 bases from V and 1 base from J, with 16 bases between. This CDR3 reads CASLPSAAGTDTQYF. CDR3 in DNA: TGTGCCAGCTTACCGTCTGCAGCCGGCACAGATACGCAGTATTTT.

This chain uses TRBV5-1 with TRBJ2-1; 7 nucleotides align to TRBD1. The length of the CDR3 is 15 residues. Looked up from germline, CDR1 is SGHRS and CDR2 is YFSETQ. V dropped 1 base and J dropped 3; count of bases not matched to a gene: 4. As DNA, the CDR3 is TGCGCCAGCAGCTTGCGACAGGGAATCTACAATGAGCAGTTCTTC. This sequence encodes CASSLRQGIYNEQFF.

This clone was observed many times. The chain's CDR3 is CATSRDRLAYEQYF. The CDR3, as DNA: TGTGCCACCAGCAGAGATCGACTAGCCTACGAGCAGTACTTC. This chain uses TRBV15 with TRBJ2-7, with D maybe TRBD2 (6 bases). Trimming removed 0 bases from V and 2 bases from J, with 8 bases in between. The CDR3 runs to 14 residues. The germline V gene encodes CDR1 LNHNV and CDR2 YYDKDF (reference sequence).

The V and J genes are TRBV27 and TRBJ2-3, with TRBD2 matching 9 bases. V lost 10 bases and J lost 1; bases outside the gene matches: 12. Germline-derived CDR1 and CDR2 are MNHEY and SMNVEV (reference sequence). The CDR3 is 16 residues long. CDR3 protein: CAIPRPSSGGTDTQYF. The DNA of the CDR3 is TGTGCCATCCCCCGGCCCTCTAGCGGGGGCACAGATACGCAGTATTTT.